This TCR beta chain was found in a study of long-term antiretroviral therapy in people with HIV. Broader study findings: Clones showing expansion before ART dominated the repertoire at all time points.

This clone was recorded once. The antigen remains unidentified. Germline CDR1 reads SNHLY; CDR2 reads FYNNEI. The CDR3 is 13 residues long. V was clipped by 7 bases and J by 5 bases, with 14 bases between them. The run of the v3.0 immunoSEQ assay was at survey level. The repertoire was sequenced with immunoSEQ multiplex PCR; TCRdb's copy has only in-frame clones and lacks some. The repertoire has around 29,000 clones, 75% to 85% of them found once; the top ten carry approximately 7.8%. Sequencing used unsorted PBMCs, obtained 0.3 years after starting antiretroviral therapy. V usage is TRBV2 and J usage is TRBJ2-5; perhaps TRBD1 as D (6 bases). The clonotype comes from a middle-aged man with HIV. The CDR3 sequence is CASNADQGETQYF. In DNA, the CDR3 is TGTGCCAGCAACGCGGACCAGGGGGAGACCCAGTACTTC.